Here is one T cell receptor beta chain with its context. Its antigen is not known. Samples had at least 7 million PBMCs isolated from them. The CDR3 length is 14 residues. With V trimmed by 4 bases and J by 4 bases, 6 bases remained unmatched. The germline CDR1 and CDR2 sequences are SGHRS and YFSETQ. These data belong to a study of blood T cells in healthy people across ages. Then a second PCR, running about 6 to 12 cycles, was carried out with a sample-barcoded 5' primer and a J-beta primer mix. TCRdb called the 5' RACE reads again in MiXCR, with one record for every CDR3 protein. The sample has around 1,900,000 distinct CDR3 sequences; about 39% are singletons. Whole-study findings and limits: As age increased, TCR beta diversity per million T cells fell in a roughly linear fashion. Diversity figures derived from one million T cells were judged to underestimate the true value.

This receptor was obtained from a human donor in good health. The chain uses TRBV5-1 and TRBJ2-7; 9 bases are shared with TRBD1. The sequenced sample was blood. In nucleotides, the CDR3 is TGCGCCAGCAGCAGGACAGGGGATGGTTACGAGCAGTACTTC. This gives the protein CASSRTGDGYEQYF.